The 25 T cell receptor beta chains given below trace back to one sample, sequenced in a study of blood T cell repertoires in COVID-19. Sequenced by immunoSEQ multiplex PCR; TCRdb stores in-frame clones only, minus some. The sample holds fewer than 300,000 clones, 80% to 95% seen once. Material for sequencing was PBMCs or T cells enriched from blood (not recorded which). The receptors originated from a woman in her thirties who had recovered from COVID-19.

The J gene is TRBJ2-7, the V gene TRBV3-1 (or the pseudogene TRBV3-2); TRBD2 might be the D (6 bases). Germline V gene data show CDR1 as LGHDT and CDR2 as YNNKEL (reference sequence). The CDR3 has 16 residues. Trimming stripped 0 bases from V and 2 bases from J, with 14 bases between. The CDR3 DNA is TGTGCCAGCAGCCAAGAGTCTGCCCGGGGGACCTACGAGCAGTACTTC. Amino acid sequence: CASSQESARGTYEQYF.

CDR3: CASSYRDRGEQYF. The CDR3 DNA reads as TGTGCCAGCAGTTACCGTGACAGGGGCGAGCAGTACTTC. This chain uses TRBV6-5 with TRBJ2-7; TRBD1 aligns across 8 bases. The CDR3 has 13 amino acids. The germline CDR1 and CDR2 sequences are MNHEY and SVGAGI. The J segment lost 6 bases and the V segment lost 2 bases, leaving 3 bases of the junction unmatched.

The chain employs TRBV5-1 and TRBJ2-3; D may be TRBD2 (5 bases). The V and J ends lost 4 bases and 0 bases respectively, with 12 bases between them. This CDR3 comprises 15 residues. CDR1 is SGHRS and CDR2 is YFSETQ in the germline V gene. In DNA, the CDR3 is TGCGCCAGCAGCCACGGAGCGGCCAGCACAGATACGCAGTATTTT. Its translation: CASSHGAASTDTQYF.

The V gene is TRBV7-9, the J gene TRBJ2-7; weak D call: TRBD2 (6 bases). Trimming pared 6 bases from V and 5 bases from J, leaving 20 bases between. Germline lookup yields CDR1 SEHNR and CDR2 FQNEAQ (reference sequence). CDR3 length: 15 amino acids. CDR3 sequence (DNA): TGTGCCAGCAGACTGCTCGCCCTCGCGGGGAACGAGCAGTACTTC. Its protein is CASRLLALAGNEQYF. Full variable domain (missing parts from reference TRBV7-9 and TRBJ2-7): DTGVSQNPRHKITKRGQNVTFRCDPISEHNRLYWYRQTLGQGPEFLTYFQNEAQLEKSRLLSDRFSAERPKGSFSTLEIQRTEQGDSAMYLCASRLLALAGNEQYFGPGTRLTVT.

V usage is TRBV5-1 and J usage is TRBJ2-7; no reliable D call. V dropped 1 base and J dropped 4 bases, with 12 bases sitting between them. From germline, CDR1 is SGHRS and CDR2 YFSETQ. The CDR3 covers 14 residues. Here the CDR3 reads CASSLTGGQYEQYF. CDR3 coding DNA: TGCGCCAGCAGCTTGACTGGCGGCCAATACGAGCAGTACTTC.

The V gene is TRBV24-1, the J gene TRBJ1-2; perhaps TRBD1 as D (6 bases). The V end was cut by 3 bases, the J end by 10 bases, with 17 bases between. This CDR3 is 14 amino acids long. The germline gives CDR1 KGHDR, CDR2 SFDVKD. CDR3 sequence: CATSDPDSELSYTF. The CDR3 nucleotides read TGTGCCACCAGTGATCCGGACAGTGAACTTTCCTACACCTTC.

This chain links TRBV19 with TRBJ2-7; TRBD1 matches 9 bases. The J segment lost 5 bases and the V segment lost 6 bases, leaving 11 bases of the junction unmatched. The CDR3 spans 15 residues. Germline V gene lookup returns CDR1 LNHDA and CDR2 SQIVND (reference sequence). In nucleotides, the CDR3 is TGTGCCAGTAGAAATTTGGGACAGGGTAGCAACGAGCAGTACTTC. This sequence encodes CASRNLGQGSNEQYF.

This clone was seen only once. The chain employs TRBV18 and TRBJ2-1, with TRBD2 matching 16 bases. Unmatched junction bases numbered 0, after V lost 0 bases and J lost 1 base. The CDR3 length is 18 residues. Germline CDR1 and CDR2: KGHSH and LQKENI. The CDR3 reads CASSPPGLAGGSYNEQFF. The CDR3 DNA is TGTGCCAGCTCACCACCGGGACTAGCGGGAGGGTCCTACAATGAGCAGTTCTTC.

The chain links TRBV7-2 to TRBJ1-1; TRBD1 matches at 9 bases. J was trimmed by 5 bases and V by 6 bases; bases with no gene match: 4. In germline, CDR1 is SGHTA, CDR2 FQGNSA. This CDR3 contains 13 residues. The CDR3 loop reads CASRTGGGTEAFF. DNA of the CDR3: TGTGCCAGCAGGACAGGGGGAGGTACTGAAGCTTTCTTT.

This chain connects TRBV28 to TRBJ2-5, with TRBD1 identical over 7 bases. Trimming removed 8 bases from V and 2 bases from J; junction bases left unmatched: 2. The CDR3 consists of 12 residues. Looked up from germline, CDR1 is MDHEN and CDR2 is SYDVKM. In nucleotides, the CDR3 is TGTGCCAGCGGGACAGCTCAAGAGACCCAGTACTTC. As protein: CASGTAQETQYF.

The genes are TRBV20-1 and TRBJ2-5, with D unresolved. CDR1 and CDR2 (germline): DFQATT, SNEGSKA (reference sequence). Trimming took off 7 bases at V and 5 bases at J, with 8 bases between the two ends. The CDR3 contains 10 residues. The CDR3 DNA sequence: TGCAGTGTTCCCCAGGAGACCCAGTACTTC. It encodes CSVPQETQYF.

This chain uses TRBV5-1 with TRBJ1-1; 8 nucleotides agree with TRBD1. Per the germline V gene, CDR1 is SGHRS and CDR2 is YFSETQ. With V trimmed by 0 bases and J by 5 bases, 9 bases remained unmatched. The CDR3 sequence is 16 residues long. CDR3 coding DNA: TGCGCCAGCAGCTTGGGACAGGGGATGAGGGGGACTGAAGCTTTCTTT. It encodes CASSLGQGMRGTEAFF.

The genes are TRBV5-4 and TRBJ2-1, with 12 nucleotides matching TRBD2. J lost 6 bases, V lost 0 bases, and 7 bases had no gene match. This CDR3 contains 17 residues. Germline V gene lookup returns CDR1 SGHNT and CDR2 YYREEE (reference sequence). The DNA for the CDR3 is TGTGCCAGCAGCTTGGCCCGACTAGCGGGAGCTGGCAATGAGCAGTTCTTC. Translating gives CASSLARLAGAGNEQFF. The full variable domain, its missing parts supplied by reference TRBV5-4 and TRBJ2-1, is ETGVTQSPTHLIKTRGQQVTLRCSSQSGHNTVSWYQQALGQGPQFIFQYYREEENGRGNFPPRFSGLQFPNYSSELNVNALELDDSALYLCASSLARLAGAGNEQFFGPGTRLTVL.

This clone was observed a handful of times. V gene TRBV5-6 combines with J gene TRBJ2-7, with D unresolved. CDR3 length: 11 residues. CDR1 and CDR2 (germline): SGHDT, YYEEEE. V gave up 4 bases and J gave up 4 bases, with 6 bases separating them. The CDR3 DNA follows: TGTGCCAGCAGCCGAGGATACGAGCAGTACTTC. As protein: CASSRGYEQYF. Full variable domain (rest looked up from reference TRBV5-6 and TRBJ2-7): DAGVTQSPTHLIKTRGQQVTLRCSPKSGHDTVSWYQQALGQGPQFIFQYYEEEERQRGNFPDRFSGHQFPNYSSELNVNALLLGDSALYLCASSRGYEQYFGPGTRLTVT.

The DNA of the CDR3 is TGTGCCAGCAGCCAAGCTGGCGGGACAGGGGTGTATGGCTACACCTTC. It specifies CASSQAGGTGVYGYTF. The chain combines TRBV3-1 (or the pseudogene TRBV3-2) with TRBJ1-2; 10 nucleotides align to TRBD1. This CDR3 spans 16 amino acids. Germline assignment: CDR1 LGHDT and CDR2 YNNKEL (reference sequence). Trimming cost V 1 base and J 5 bases; bases outside gene matches: 7.

The CDR3 sequence: CASRKGTGENSPLHF. CDR3 nucleotides: TGTGCCAGTAGGAAAGGGACAGGGGAGAATTCACCCCTCCACTTT. V and J are TRBV19 and TRBJ1-6, with 10 bases that match TRBD1. Germline assignment: CDR1 LNHDA and CDR2 SQIVND (reference sequence). The CDR3 has 15 residues. The J segment lost 7 bases and the V segment lost 6 bases, leaving 6 bases of the junction unmatched.

V gene TRBV19 combines with J gene TRBJ2-2; 8 positions agree with TRBD2. This CDR3 comprises 20 residues. CDR1 LNHDA and CDR2 SQIVND come from the germline V gene (reference sequence). Losses at the gene ends were 7 bases for V and 2 bases for J; bases not matched to a gene: 21. In DNA, the CDR3 is TGTGCCAGTACCAAGGGCAGGGTTTGGGCTAGCGGGCCCAACACCGGGGAGCTGTTTTTT. As protein: CASTKGRVWASGPNTGELFF.

This sequence joins TRBV18 and TRBJ1-5; 8 bases match TRBD1. The CDR3 is made up of 16 amino acids. V lost 3 bases and J lost 4; bases outside the gene matches: 8. The germline gives CDR1 KGHSH, CDR2 LQKENI. In DNA, the CDR3 is TGTGCCAGCTCACCCATGGGACAGGCCCAAAATCAGCCCCAGCATTTT. Encoded protein: CASSPMGQAQNQPQHF.

As regards this clone: One end of the junction does not line up with germline, which may come from a read error. The chain couples TRBV7-3 to TRBJ2-3; TRBD2 matches at 11 bases. Germline V gives CDR1 SGHTA, CDR2 FQGTGA. This CDR3 is built from 15 residues. CDR3: CASSVTSGRGDTQYF. CDR3 in DNA: TGTGCCAGCAGCGTAACTAGCGGGAGAGGAGATACGCAGTATTTT. Using reference TRBV7-3 and TRBJ2-3 for the parts outside the CDR3, the full variable domain is GAGVSQTPSNKVTEKGKYVELRCDPISGHTALYWYRQSLGQGPEFLIYFQGTGAADDSGLPNDRFFAVRPEGSVSTLKIQRTERGDSAVYLCASSVTSGRGDTQYFGPGTRLTVL.

V and J are TRBV5-1 and TRBJ2-3; a weak D match, TRBD2 (6 bases). The germline V and J ends were trimmed by 7 bases and 0 bases, with 12 bases remaining between them. This CDR3 is built from 14 residues. Germline V gene data show CDR1 as SGHRS and CDR2 as YFSETQ. The CDR3 protein is CASSVAASTDTQYF. In DNA, the CDR3 is TGCGCCAGCTCAGTAGCGGCTAGCACAGATACGCAGTATTTT. Full variable domain (outside the CDR3, taken from reference TRBV5-1 and TRBJ2-3): KAGVTQTPRYLIKTRGQQVTLSCSPISGHRSVSWYQQTPGQGLQFLFEYFSETQRNKGNFPGRFSGRQFSNSRSEMNVSTLELGDSALYLCASSVAASTDTQYFGPGTRLTVL.

The chain has TRBV28 and TRBJ1-5, with D unclear. V was trimmed by 6 bases and J by 10 bases, leaving 16 bases between them. Germline V CDR1 and CDR2: MDHEN, SYDVKM. The CDR3 has 13 residues. The CDR3 bases are TGTGCCAGCAGCCGCGAGGTACTTCGCCCCCAGCATTTT. Translated: CASSREVLRPQHF.

V and J are TRBV6-4 and TRBJ2-1; TRBD2 matches at 13 bases. CDR1 MRHNA and CDR2 SNTAGT come from the germline V gene. The CDR3 is made up of 14 amino acids. Germline trimming cut 9 bases from V and 3 bases from J; bases unmatched to any gene: 2. This chain's CDR3 is CARGTSGIYNEQFF. The CDR3 bases are TGTGCCAGAGGGACTAGCGGGATCTACAATGAGCAGTTCTTC.

This clone showed up just once. V usage is TRBV18 and J usage is TRBJ1-4, with D perhaps matching TRBD1 (6 bases). V was pared by 8 bases and J by 5 bases, with 18 bases between. CDR3 length: 15 residues. Germline CDR1 is KGHSH and CDR2 is LQKENI. For the CDR3, the DNA is TGTGCCAGCACCCGGGACACTTATGAGAATGAAAAACTGTTTTTT. Its protein is CASTRDTYENEKLFF.

This chain links TRBV4-3 with TRBJ1-2; D unclear. Trimming removed 0 bases from V and 2 bases from J, with 7 bases in between. This CDR3 has 14 amino acids. The germline V gene encodes CDR1 LGHNA and CDR2 YSLEER. The CDR3 loop is CASSQDSRNYGYTF. CDR3 DNA: TGCGCCAGCAGCCAAGATAGCCGAAACTATGGCTACACCTTC.

The chain carries TRBV28 and TRBJ2-7; D perhaps matches TRBD2 (6 bases). V lost 5 bases, J lost 1 base, and 9 bases lay in between. CDR1 and CDR2 from the germline V gene are MDHEN and SYDVKM. The CDR3 is made up of 13 amino acids. CDR3 nucleotide sequence: TGTGCCAGCAGTAATAGCGGTTCCTACGAGCAGTACTTC. Translation gives CASSNSGSYEQYF.